The next 16 T cell receptor beta chains were all read from a single sample in a study of shared clonotypes between healthy human individuals. The assay was immunoSEQ multiplex PCR, and TCRdb's table has in-frame clones only and misses some. The sample has around 650,000 clones, approximately 96% seen once. CD45RO-negative CD8 cells positively selected for CCR7 made up the naive population, which excluded terminally differentiated effector memory CD45RA+ cells. The sequenced sample was naive CD8+ T cells sorted from blood. These receptors were collected from a woman aged 25-40 years in good health.

This sequence joins TRBV6-6 and TRBJ1-2, with 7 nucleotides matching TRBD1. The CDR3 contains 12 residues. After removal of 7 bases from V and 8 bases from J, the junction contained 7 bases not matched to a gene. CDR1 is MNHNY and CDR2 is SVGAGI in the germline V gene (reference sequence). CDR3 in amino acids: CASTEGAEGYTF. The CDR3 coding sequence is TGTGCCAGCACCGAGGGGGCGGAGGGCTACACCTTC.

The rearrangement joins TRBV11-2 to TRBJ1-2; 8 nucleotides align to TRBD1. Germline-derived CDR1 and CDR2 are SGHAT and FQNNGV. The V and J ends lost 2 bases and 0 bases, in that order; junction bases with no gene match: 2. The CDR3 runs 15 residues. The CDR3 region has the DNA TGTGCCAGCAGCTTATGGACAGGGTCTAACTATGGCTACACCTTC. Amino acid sequence: CASSLWTGSNYGYTF.

The genes are TRBV19 and TRBJ2-1; 9 nucleotides agree with TRBD1. This CDR3 region has 14 residues. The V gene end was trimmed by 5 bases and the J gene end by 8 bases; junction bases not matched to a gene: 7. The germline V gene encodes CDR1 LNHDA and CDR2 SQIVND (reference sequence). The DNA for the CDR3 is TGTGCCAGTAGTGTGGGACAGGGATTCGATGAGCAGTTCTTC. Its protein product is CASSVGQGFDEQFF.

The rearrangement uses TRBV28 and TRBJ2-1; maybe TRBD2 (6 bases). CDR3 size: 16 residues. Germline-derived CDR1 and CDR2 are MDHEN and SYDVKM. V lost 3 bases and J lost 7, with 19 bases in between. CDR3 sequence: CASSLNWDSEGNEQFF. The CDR3 region has the DNA TGTGCCAGCAGTTTGAACTGGGACTCTGAGGGGAATGAGCAGTTCTTC.

V and J are TRBV21-1 and TRBJ2-1. TRBV21-1 is a pseudogene segment. This CDR3 comprises 15 residues. CDR3 in amino acids: CASSSLANSYNEQFF. Here the CDR3 DNA reads TGTGCCAGCAGCAGTCTCGCCAACTCCTACAATGAGCAGTTCTTC.

The rearrangement uses TRBV5-6 and TRBJ1-4, with D perhaps TRBD1 (5 bases). Germline V gene lookup returns CDR1 SGHDT and CDR2 YYEEEE. The CDR3 contains 14 residues. The ends were cut back, 2 bases at V and 4 bases at J, with 9 bases in the middle. The CDR3: CASSLDSLNEKLFF. The CDR3, as DNA: TGTGCCAGCAGCTTAGACAGTCTTAATGAAAAACTGTTTTTT.

The V and J genes are TRBV27 and TRBJ2-2, with D maybe TRBD2 (5 bases). V lost 3 bases to trimming and J lost 6 bases, with 8 bases between them. Germline lookup yields CDR1 MNHEY and CDR2 SMNVEV (reference sequence). The CDR3 loop spans 13 amino acids. CDR3: CASSFQAAGELFF. CDR3 DNA sequence: TGTGCCAGCAGTTTTCAAGCGGCCGGGGAGCTGTTTTTT.

The chain uses TRBV28 and TRBJ2-7; D is possibly TRBD2 (6 bases). CDR3 length equals 15 residues. Per germline, CDR1 MDHEN and CDR2 SYDVKM. Trimming left V 5 bases short and J 0 bases short, with 14 bases between. The CDR3 spells CASSGGGSDSYEQYF. Here the CDR3 DNA reads TGTGCCAGCAGTGGGGGAGGCTCCGACTCCTACGAGCAGTACTTC.

Points on this clone: Other DNA sequences from this sample encode an identical CDR3 as well. The chain recombines TRBV28 with TRBJ1-1; D is unclear. Germline CDR1 MDHEN, CDR2 SYDVKM. Trimming took off 2 bases at V and 3 bases at J, with 10 bases between the two ends. CDR3 length equals 14 residues. For the CDR3, the DNA is TGTGCCAGCAGTTTAGGTCTGCTGGACACTGAAGCTTTCTTT. It is translated as CASSLGLLDTEAFF.

The chain couples TRBV27 to TRBJ1-5, with TRBD1 identical over 7 bases. V shed 3 bases, J shed 6 bases, and the junction held 5 bases outside the gene matches. Germline CDR1 reads MNHEY; CDR2 reads SMNVEV (reference sequence). The CDR3 length is 14 residues. The CDR3 is CASSLRGHGQPQHF. The CDR3 coding sequence is TGTGCCAGCAGTTTGAGGGGGCACGGTCAGCCCCAGCATTTT.

This rearrangement joins TRBV30 to TRBJ2-3, with 10 bases identical to TRBD1. V trimming: 4 bases; J trimming: 3 bases; junction bases outside the gene matches: 4. Germline V lookup: CDR1 GTSNPN, CDR2 SVGIG (reference sequence). CDR3 length: 14 amino acids. The CDR3 DNA reads TGTGCCTGGACACAGGGACAGGGGACAGATACGCAGTATTTT. Translating gives CAWTQGQGTDTQYF. Filled out from reference TRBV30 and TRBJ2-3, the complete variable domain reads SQTIHQWPATLVQPVGSPLSLECTVEGTSNPNLYWYRQAAGRGLQLLFYSVGIGQISSEVPQNLSASRPQDRQFILSSKKLLLSDSGFYLCAWTQGQGTDTQYFGPGTRLTVL.

Only one count was recorded for this clone. V gene TRBV29-1 combines with J gene TRBJ2-3; perhaps TRBD2 as D (5 bases). Germline CDR1 SQVTM, CDR2 ANQGSEA. V was trimmed by 5 bases and J by 2 bases, leaving 11 bases between them. This CDR3 is built from 13 residues. DNA of the CDR3: TGCAGCGTTCCCGGAGGTAACACAGATACGCAGTATTTT. Amino acids: CSVPGGNTDTQYF.

The chain has TRBV13 and TRBJ2-5, with 8 bases that match TRBD2. The CDR3 has 16 amino acids. Unmatched junction bases numbered 10, after V lost 5 bases and J lost 2 bases. Germline lookup yields CDR1 PRHDT and CDR2 FYEKMQ (reference sequence). The DNA for the CDR3 is TGTGCCAGCAGCGATCGGATAGCGGGACATCAAGAGACCCAGTACTTC. This codes for CASSDRIAGHQETQYF.

The chain couples TRBV27 to TRBJ2-6; D ambiguous. Trimming pared 1 base from V and 2 bases from J, leaving 9 bases between. This CDR3 spans 16 amino acids. The germline gives CDR1 MNHEY, CDR2 SMNVEV (reference sequence). The CDR3 region is CASSLWAVPGANVLTF. For the CDR3, the DNA is TGTGCCAGCAGTTTATGGGCGGTTCCTGGGGCCAACGTCCTGACTTTC.

With respect to this clone: Other nucleotide sequences from this sample produce the same CDR3. The chain recombines TRBV19 with TRBJ1-5, with D possibly being TRBD1 (5 bases). The CDR3 contains 13 residues. With 1 base removed from V and 7 bases from J, the gap between germline ends came to 8 bases. Looked up from germline, CDR1 is LNHDA and CDR2 is SQIVND (reference sequence). This chain's CDR3 is CASSIGGVQPQHF. As DNA, the CDR3 is TGTGCCAGTAGTATAGGGGGGGTACAGCCCCAGCATTTT. The complete variable domain, with remaining parts taken from reference TRBV19 and TRBJ1-5, reads DGGITQSPKYLFRKEGQNVTLSCEQNLNHDAMYWYRQDPGQGLRLIYYSQIVNDFQKGDIAEGYSVSREKKESFPLTVTSAQKNPTAFYLCASSIGGVQPQHFGDGTRLSIL.

The chain carries TRBV29-1 and TRBJ1-1; D is unresolved. The germline CDR1 and CDR2 sequences are SQVTM and ANQGSEA. This CDR3 region has 11 residues. CDR3 amino acids: CSDIVGTEAFF. For the CDR3, the DNA is TGCAGTGATATAGTGGGCACTGAAGCTTTCTTT.